This entry lists 30 T cell receptor beta chains sequenced from one sample in a study of early T cells in non-severe SARS-CoV-2 infection. TCRdb re-derived calls from the 5' RACE reads in MiXCR, one entry per CDR3 protein. This sample carries approximately 90,000 distinct CDR3 sequences, 16% of them seen once, and the ten largest clones take around 4.9%. The sequences come from whole blood, collected at baseline. These TCRs come from an adult who was a healthcare worker with PCR-confirmed SARS-CoV-2 infection or an uninfected control (not recorded which).

The rearrangement links TRBV7-9 to TRBJ1-1; 11 bases align to TRBD1. Germline values: CDR1 SEHNR, CDR2 FQNEAQ (reference sequence). This CDR3 comprises 17 residues. After removal of 5 bases from V and 2 bases from J, the junction contained 10 bases not matched to a gene. CDR3 amino acids: CASSLRRTGGFNTEAFF. CDR3 in DNA: TGTGCCAGCAGCCTCAGGAGGACAGGGGGCTTTAACACTGAAGCTTTCTTT.

The genes are TRBV20-1 and TRBJ2-1, with a weak D call TRBD2 (5 bases). Trimming took off 6 bases at V and 3 bases at J, with 9 bases between the two ends. Per germline, CDR1 DFQATT and CDR2 SNEGSKA (reference sequence). The CDR3 extends over 12 amino acids. The CDR3 reads CSAVSGYNEQFF. CDR3 coding DNA: TGCAGTGCGGTGAGCGGCTACAATGAGCAGTTCTTC.

V gene TRBV19 combines with J gene TRBJ1-3, with D unclear. With 3 bases removed from V and 0 bases from J, the gap between germline ends came to 12 bases. Germline CDR1 and CDR2: LNHDA and SQIVND (reference sequence). This CDR3 contains 16 residues. CDR3 in amino acids: CASSIGSHVSGNTIYF. CDR3 DNA: TGTGCCAGTAGTATTGGCAGCCACGTCTCTGGAAACACCATATATTTT.

The rearrangement joins TRBV5-1 to TRBJ2-7, with 10 bases matching TRBD1. The J segment lost 2 bases and the V segment lost 4 bases, leaving 6 bases of the junction unmatched. CDR3 length equals 15 residues. Looked up from germline, CDR1 is SGHRS and CDR2 is YFSETQ. CDR3 loop: CASSPGQGTTYEQYF. The CDR3 DNA sequence: TGCGCCAGCAGCCCGGGACAGGGGACAACCTACGAGCAGTACTTC.

This clonotype occurred a few times. J is TRBJ2-5 and V is TRBV24-1; D is ambiguous. V gave up 3 bases and J gave up 2 bases, with 12 bases separating them. Germline assignment: CDR1 KGHDR and CDR2 SFDVKD. The CDR3 has 15 residues. This CDR3 reads CATSDITDIQETQYF. The CDR3 nucleotides read TGTGCCACCAGTGATATCACTGACATACAAGAGACCCAGTACTTC.

The sample holds many counts of this clonotype. The chain combines TRBV28 with TRBJ2-1; D ambiguous. Germline V gives CDR1 MDHEN, CDR2 SYDVKM. The V end lost 4 bases, the J end lost 1 base, and 11 bases lay between the germline ends. CDR3 length: 15 residues. The CDR3, as DNA: TGTGCCAGCAGTTCTCCAGCCCAGTCCTACAATGAGCAGTTCTTC. Protein: CASSSPAQSYNEQFF. Complete variable domain (other parts from reference TRBV28 and TRBJ2-1): DVKVTQSSRYLVKRTGEKVFLECVQDMDHENMFWYRQDPGLGLRLIYFSYDVKMKEKGDIPEGYSVSREKKERFSLILESASTNQTSMYLCASSSPAQSYNEQFFGPGTRLTVL.

The table lists this clonotype with many counts. The V and J genes are TRBV28 and TRBJ2-7; D uncertain. This CDR3 has 12 amino acids. The germline V and J ends were trimmed by 6 bases and 3 bases, with 9 bases remaining between them. Germline values: CDR1 MDHEN, CDR2 SYDVKM. The CDR3 reads CASRTQDYEQYF. CDR3 in DNA: TGTGCCAGCAGAACCCAGGACTACGAGCAGTACTTC.

The chain uses TRBV11-2 and TRBJ2-1; a possible D gene is TRBD2 (5 bases). The V and J ends lost 5 bases and 2 bases respectively, with 22 bases between them. Germline values: CDR1 SGHAT, CDR2 FQNNGV. The CDR3 has 18 residues. CDR3 loop: CASSTRGGSGSPYNEQFF. Here the CDR3 DNA reads TGTGCCAGCAGCACCCGAGGAGGTTCGGGAAGTCCCTACAATGAGCAGTTCTTC.

J is TRBJ2-1 and V is TRBV7-3; possible D gene TRBD2, 6 bases. This CDR3 has 14 amino acids. Trimming took off 2 bases at V and 6 bases at J, with 11 bases between the two ends. Germline CDR1 is SGHTA and CDR2 is FQGTGA. DNA for the CDR3: TGTGCCAGCAGCTTACCTGGGACTGGCAATGAGCAGTTCTTC. It yields the protein CASSLPGTGNEQFF.

Only a few counts were recorded for this clonotype. CDR3 in DNA: TGTGCCACCCAATGGACACCCAAAACCTCTGGGGCCAACGTCCTGACTTTC. This gives the protein CATQWTPKTSGANVLTF. The chain recombines TRBV15 with TRBJ2-6; possible D gene TRBD1, 5 bases. CDR1 and CDR2 from the germline V gene are LNHNV and YYDKDF (reference sequence). The CDR3 runs 17 residues. V lost 8 bases, J lost 0 bases, and 17 bases lay in between.

The chain uses TRBV20-1 and TRBJ1-1; unclear D gene. This CDR3 region has 11 residues. CDR1 is DFQATT, CDR2 SNEGSKA, per germline (reference sequence). CDR3 coding DNA: TGCAGGGGTCAGAGGAACACTGAAGCTTTCTTT. Translation gives CRGQRNTEAFF.

The chain has TRBV7-9 and TRBJ2-1; 10 bases fit TRBD2. The CDR3 has 17 residues. Germline lookup yields CDR1 SEHNR and CDR2 FQNEAQ (reference sequence). After removal of 5 bases from V and 13 bases from J, the junction contained 20 bases not matched to a gene. This chain's CDR3 is CASSPPLTSGLKLEQFF. The CDR3 DNA reads as TGTGCCAGCAGCCCACCCTTGACTAGCGGGCTTAAGTTGGAACAGTTCTTC.

This clonotype was seen a few times. The rearrangement uses TRBV7-9 and TRBJ1-1, with 8 bases aligning to TRBD1. Per germline, CDR1 SEHNR and CDR2 FQNEAQ (reference sequence). With 4 bases clipped from V and 1 base from J, the junction kept 8 bases outside the gene matches. This CDR3 region has 16 residues. The CDR3 protein is CASSSRRDRRNTEAFF. CDR3 DNA: TGTGCCAGCAGCTCAAGGAGGGACAGGCGGAACACTGAAGCTTTCTTT.

This clonotype was seen more than once but under ten times. The CDR3 DNA follows: TGCAGTGCTAGGGAAACTAGCGGGACCCATTACGAGCAGTACTTC. Translated: CSARETSGTHYEQYF. The chain joins TRBV20-1 to TRBJ2-7; TRBD2 agrees at 10 bases. In germline, CDR1 is DFQATT, CDR2 SNEGSKA (reference sequence). V shed 3 bases and J 4 bases; nucleotides not matched to a gene: 9. There are 15 residues in the CDR3.

The chain employs TRBV28 and TRBJ2-2; no firm D call. Germline V gene data show CDR1 as MDHEN and CDR2 as SYDVKM. The CDR3 covers 14 residues. V was shortened by 5 bases and J by 0 bases, with 7 bases between the two germline ends. The chain's CDR3 is CASSPYANTGELFF. Here the CDR3 DNA reads TGTGCCAGCAGTCCCTACGCGAACACCGGGGAGCTGTTTTTT.

This clonotype was detected many times. V and J are TRBV6-4 and TRBJ2-7; TRBD1 matches 7 bases. V shed 7 bases and J 1 base; nucleotides not matched to a gene: 10. In germline, CDR1 is MRHNA, CDR2 SNTAGT. This CDR3 has 15 amino acids. CDR3 nucleotides: TGTGCCAGCAAACCCACGGGACAGATGTCCTACGAGCAGTACTTC. Its protein is CASKPTGQMSYEQYF.

This clonotype appeared a few times. The chain recombines TRBV20-1 with TRBJ2-1; D could derive from TRBD1 or TRBD2 (6 bases each). Germline V CDR1 and CDR2: DFQATT, SNEGSKA (reference sequence). The CDR3 loop spans 13 amino acids. V was pared by 5 bases and J by 8 bases, with 16 bases between. The CDR3 loop reads CSASGGNSYEQFF. As DNA, the CDR3 is TGCAGTGCTTCCGGGGGCAATTCATATGAGCAGTTCTTC.

This chain connects TRBV18 to TRBJ2-3; D unclear. V lost 4 bases to trimming and J lost 1 base, with 9 bases between them. Germline lookup yields CDR1 KGHSH and CDR2 LQKENI. CDR3 length: 14 residues. CDR3 residues: CASSRPARTDTQYF. The CDR3 nucleotides read TGTGCCAGCTCACGTCCAGCCCGCACAGATACGCAGTATTTT.

A few counts support this clonotype. This chain links TRBV19 with TRBJ2-7, with D possibly matching TRBD2 (5 bases). Germline loops: CDR1 LNHDA, CDR2 SQIVND (reference sequence). The CDR3 loop spans 13 amino acids. Trimming took off 5 bases at V and 6 bases at J, with 14 bases between the two ends. CDR3 nucleotide sequence: TGTGCCAGTAGTCCGAGGGAGTGGGGCGAGCAGTACTTC. It encodes CASSPREWGEQYF.

CDR3 DNA: TGCAGCGTTGTGGTTGGAAATGGCGGATCCGAGCAGTACTTC. Its protein is CSVVVGNGGSEQYF. The genes are TRBV29-1 and TRBJ2-7; no clear D. There are 14 residues in the CDR3. Germline CDR1 reads SQVTM; CDR2 reads ANQGSEA. The V gene lost 4 bases and the J gene lost 6 bases, with 19 bases spanning the gap.

The chain links TRBV28 to TRBJ1-5; D remains ambiguous. Germline V gene sequence: CDR1 MDHEN, CDR2 SYDVKM. This CDR3 is built from 14 residues. Trimming took 2 bases from V and 7 from J, leaving 12 bases between them. DNA of the CDR3: TGTGCCAGCAGTTTAACTGGGTTTGGGCAGCCCCAGCATTTT. It translates to CASSLTGFGQPQHF.

The chain recombines TRBV4-1 with TRBJ1-5; D may be TRBD1 (5 bases). V lost 1 base and J 7 bases, leaving 8 bases between the germline ends. The CDR3 length is 13 residues. The germline V gene encodes CDR1 MGHRA and CDR2 YSYEKL. The chain's CDR3 is CASSQGGGQPQHF. The CDR3 DNA follows: TGCGCCAGCAGCCAAGGGGGCGGACAGCCCCAGCATTTT.

This clonotype appeared a few times. This chain joins TRBV27 and TRBJ1-2; TRBD1 agrees at 9 bases. Trimming removed 3 bases from V and 7 bases from J; junction bases left unmatched: 6. This CDR3 contains 14 residues. The germline V gene encodes CDR1 MNHEY and CDR2 SMNVEV (reference sequence). In DNA, the CDR3 is TGTGCCAGCAGTTTTCGGGACAGGGTGACTGGCTACACCTTC. Translating it yields CASSFRDRVTGYTF.

CDR3 in amino acids: CASSDWARSGNTIYF. The CDR3 nucleotides are TGTGCCAGCAGTGACTGGGCCCGCTCTGGAAACACCATATATTTT. The chain employs TRBV6-1 and TRBJ1-3; D is uncertain. Germline CDR1 and CDR2: MNHNS and SASEGT. This CDR3 is built from 15 residues. V was cut by 3 bases and J by 0 bases, with 9 bases left in between.

This clonotype was observed a handful of times. The chain combines TRBV9 with TRBJ2-3; D not resolved. CDR3 length: 14 amino acids. The V gene's germline CDR1 is SGDLS and CDR2 YYNGEE. V lost 3 bases, J lost 3 bases, and 11 bases lay in between. CDR3 sequence (DNA): TGTGCCAGCAGCGATAGAGACGGTACAGATACGCAGTATTTT. Its protein is CASSDRDGTDTQYF. Full variable domain (rest looked up from reference TRBV9 and TRBJ2-3): DSGVTQTPKHLITATGQRVTLRCSPRSGDLSVYWYQQSLDQGLQFLIQYYNGEERAKGNILERFSAQQFPDLHSELNLSSLELGDSALYFCASSDRDGTDTQYFGPGTRLTVL.

CDR3 bases: TGTGCAAGTCGCTTAGTTAGGGTCTGGGAAACAGGTAATGAGCAGTTCTTC. This translates into CASRLVRVWETGNEQFF. The V gene is TRBV12-2, the J gene TRBJ2-1; the table gives TRBD1 as D, unverified against the DNA. TRBV12-2 is assigned pseudogene status. The CDR3 is 17 residues long.

This clonotype came up many times. CDR3 coding DNA: TGTGCCAGCAAAGGCACCGAGCAGTTCTTC. Protein sequence: CASKGTEQFF. The rearrangement joins TRBV12-3 or TRBV12-4 to TRBJ2-1; D remains unclear. Trimming cost V 7 bases and J 10 bases, with 8 bases left between them. CDR3 length equals 10 residues.

The chain is built from TRBV12-3 or TRBV12-4 and TRBJ2-3, with a weak D call TRBD2 (5 bases). Trimming left V 6 bases short and J 2 bases short, with 12 bases between. The CDR3 covers 14 residues. For the CDR3, the DNA is TGTGCCAGCAGGGGTGGGAGCCACACAGATACGCAGTATTTT. Its translation is CASRGGSHTDTQYF.

The genes are TRBV5-5 and TRBJ1-1, with 7 nucleotides matching TRBD1. This CDR3 has 16 residues. After removal of 4 bases from V and 3 bases from J, the junction contained 12 bases not matched to a gene. From germline, CDR1 is SGHKS and CDR2 YYEKEE (reference sequence). The CDR3 nucleotides are TGTGCCAGCAGCCCCAACAAGGGGGCCTTGGACACTGAAGCTTTCTTT. Residues: CASSPNKGALDTEAFF.

This clonotype was observed a few times. The CDR3 nucleotides are TGTGCCAGCTCACCAAGGGATACGAACACTGAAGCTTTCTTT. This sequence encodes CASSPRDTNTEAFF. The chain is built from TRBV18 and TRBJ1-1; D unresolved. V was cut by 2 bases and J by 1 base, with 8 bases left in between. Germline V gives CDR1 KGHSH, CDR2 LQKENI. The CDR3 covers 14 residues.